These T cell receptor beta chains were read from a single sample in a study of blood T cell repertoires in COVID-19. Profiled with immunoSEQ multiplex PCR; TCRdb holds only in-frame clones, not every one. The data contain 14,000 to 15,000 clones, almost 95% of them singletons. The source material was peripheral blood. These receptors were obtained from a human donor with active COVID-19. The donor label of this sample is uncertain. CDR3s include the opening cysteine and the closing phenylalanine or tryptophan. The D gene is left open where the match is weak. Size is stated for part of the rows, as once, few or many counts, or as a class when the clone is expanded.

V: TRBV29-1; J: TRBJ1-6; D: NA; size: NA; DNA: TGCAGCGTTGAACAGGGGCAGGGTTCACCCCTCCACTTT; CDR3: CSVEQGQGSPLHF
V: TRBV6-6; J: TRBJ2-1; D: NA; size: NA; DNA: TGTGCCAGCAGTTACAAGCGCCCGGTGGGCAATGAGCAGTTCTTC; CDR3: CASSYKRPVGNEQFF
V: TRBV15; J: TRBJ1-2; D: TRBD1; size: NA; DNA: TGTGCCACCAGCAGAGATCTGAGGGGGCTGGATGGCTACACCTTC; CDR3: CATSRDLRGLDGYTF
V: TRBV5-1; J: TRBJ2-7; D: NA; size: NA; DNA: TGCGCCAGCAGCCCAGCCGGACAGTCCTACGAGCAGTACTTC; CDR3: CASSPAGQSYEQYF
V: TRBV19; J: TRBJ2-5; D: TRBD2; size: NA; DNA: TGTGCCAGTAGTATTGGGGGGGGTCAAGAGACCCAGTACTTC; CDR3: CASSIGGGQETQYF
V: TRBV10-3; J: TRBJ2-3; D: NA; size: NA; DNA: TGTGCCATCGGGGGCGAATCAACAGATACGCAGTATTTT; CDR3: CAIGGESTDTQYF
V: TRBV2; J: TRBJ2-1; D: NA; size: NA; DNA: TGTGCCAGCAGTAGTCAACAGGGGGGGTCTGGGGTTGAGCAGTTCTTC; CDR3: CASSSQQGGSGVEQFF
V: TRBV5-1; J: TRBJ2-2; D: NA; size: NA; DNA: TGCGCCAGCAACCTAGCAACGAACACCGGGGAGCTGTTTTTT; CDR3: CASNLATNTGELFF
V: TRBV9; J: TRBJ2-3; D: NA; size: NA; DNA: TGTGCCAGCAGGGGCTTATCTACAGATACGCAGTATTTT; CDR3: CASRGLSTDTQYF
V: TRBV14; J: TRBJ2-7; D: NA; size: NA; DNA: TGTGCCAGCGGGCCAAGCTACGAGCAGTACTTC; CDR3: CASGPSYEQYF
V: TRBV6-6; J: TRBJ2-7; D: TRBD1; size: NA; DNA: TGTGCCAGCAGTTCCAAGGGTGGACAGGTCCACGAGCAGTACTTC; CDR3: CASSSKGGQVHEQYF
V: TRBV7-8; J: TRBJ2-3; D: NA; size: once; DNA: TGTGCCAGCAGCGCCCCAGCGGAAGCAGATACGCAGTATTTT; CDR3: CASSAPAEADTQYF
V: TRBV3-1/TRBV3-2; J: TRBJ2-6; D: NA; size: NA; DNA: TGTGCCAGCAGCCAAGGACAGCCTGGGGCCAACGTCCTGACTTTC; CDR3: CASSQGQPGANVLTF
V: TRBV20-1; J: TRBJ2-1; D: NA; size: once; DNA: TGCAGTGCTAGAGTCCAGGTAATGGGTGTCTTC; CDR3: CSARVQVMGVF
V: TRBV5-1; J: TRBJ2-1; D: TRBD1; size: NA; DNA: TGCGCCAGCAGCTTGACGACGACAGGGGAGTACAATGAGCAGTTCTTC; CDR3: CASSLTTTGEYNEQFF
V: TRBV3-1/TRBV3-2; J: TRBJ2-5; D: NA; size: NA; DNA: TGTGCCAGCAGCCAAGAGGGGGGTCGGAGGGTAGAGACCCAGTACTTC; CDR3: CASSQEGGRRVETQYF
V: TRBV6-5; J: TRBJ2-7; D: NA; size: NA; DNA: TGTGCCAGCAGACCCGGGACACCAACCTACGAGCAGTACTTC; CDR3: CASRPGTPTYEQYF
V: TRBV3-1/TRBV3-2; J: TRBJ1-4; D: NA; size: once; DNA: TGTGCCAGCAGCCAAGTTTCCTCGGCTAATGAAAAACTGTTTTTT; CDR3: CASSQVSSANEKLFF
V: TRBV4-3; J: TRBJ2-1; D: NA; size: NA; DNA: TGCGCCAGCAGCCAAGAAGGCCAGGGTCACAATGAGCAGTTCTTC; CDR3: CASSQEGQGHNEQFF
V: TRBV7-9; J: TRBJ2-7; D: NA; size: NA; DNA: TGTGCCAGCAGCTTAGTTTTGCGGGGGCTTTACGAGCAGTACTTC; CDR3: CASSLVLRGLYEQYF
V: TRBV6-5; J: TRBJ2-1; D: TRBD1; size: NA; DNA: TGTGCCAGCACCTGGGACAGGGGATACAATGAGCAGTTCTTC; CDR3: CASTWDRGYNEQFF
V: TRBV20-1; J: TRBJ1-2; D: NA; size: NA; DNA: TGCAGTGCTCAGGAGGACTATGGCTACACCTTC; CDR3: CSAQEDYGYTF
V: TRBV19; J: TRBJ1-1; D: NA; size: NA; DNA: TGTGCCAGTAGCCACAGGGTGGAGGACACTGAAGCTTTCTTT; CDR3: CASSHRVEDTEAFF
V: TRBV6-4; J: TRBJ2-3; D: NA; size: NA; DNA: TGTGCCAGCAGTGACTCCCTAGAGGTTTCAGATACGCAGTATTTT; CDR3: CASSDSLEVSDTQYF
V: TRBV28; J: TRBJ2-5; D: TRBD2; size: NA; DNA: TGTGCCAGCAGCAAACGACTAGCGGGAGTTTTGGAGACCCAGTACTTC; CDR3: CASSKRLAGVLETQYF
V: TRBV6-5; J: TRBJ1-1; D: NA; size: NA; DNA: TGTGCCAGCAGTTACTCGACAGGAGAAGCTTTCTTT; CDR3: CASSYSTGEAFF
V: TRBV6-2/TRBV6-3; J: TRBJ2-7; D: NA; size: NA; DNA: TGTGCCAGCAGTTACACCCTCGGGTTCAACTCCTACGAGCAGTACTTC; CDR3: CASSYTLGFNSYEQYF
V: TRBV10-2; J: TRBJ2-1; D: NA; size: NA; DNA: TGCGCCAGCAGTGAGTCTAAGGGAGCCGATGAGCAGTTCTTC; CDR3: CASSESKGADEQFF
V: TRBV11-2; J: TRBJ1-3; D: TRBD1; size: NA; DNA: TGTGCCAGCAGCTTACAAACAGGGGGCGCTGGAAACACCATATATTTT; CDR3: CASSLQTGGAGNTIYF
V: TRBV4-3; J: TRBJ1-1; D: NA; size: once; DNA: TGCGCCAGCAGCCAAGTTGGCAGTATGAACACTGAAGCTTTCTTT; CDR3: CASSQVGSMNTEAFF
V: TRBV2; J: TRBJ1-2; D: NA; size: NA; DNA: TGTGCCAGCAGCCTCAGGACAGCCTCTAACTATGGCTACACCTTC; CDR3: CASSLRTASNYGYTF
V: TRBV14; J: TRBJ1-1; D: NA; size: NA; DNA: TGTGCCAGCAGCCGACAGCTGAACACTGAAGCTTTCTTT; CDR3: CASSRQLNTEAFF
V: TRBV19; J: TRBJ1-5; D: NA; size: NA; DNA: TGTGCCAGTAGGGTGGGCAGAACCAGGGCAGGAGGGTACCAGCCCCAGCATTTT; CDR3: CASRVGRTRAGGYQPQHF